The TCR beta chain described here comes from a study of technical replicates of blood from a few donors. With 10 bases clipped from V and 6 bases from J, the junction kept 15 bases outside the gene matches. The CDR3 loop spans 15 amino acids. Germline loops: CDR1 SNHLY, CDR2 FYNNEI. Sequencing used immunoSEQ multiplex PCR; TCRdb keeps in-frame clones, though not all of them. The sample lists fewer than 90,000 clones, about nine tenths occurring once. Material: T cells isolated from PBMCs. The chain links TRBV2 to TRBJ2-3; 8 positions agree with TRBD1. The source of this sequence is a human donor in good health. The CDR3 DNA reads as TGTGCCACCCAATTACCCGGGACAGGAGGCGATACGCAGTATTTT. Its translation is CATQLPGTGGDTQYF.